This TCR beta chain stems from a study of shared clonotypes between healthy human individuals. Study-level points and caveats: Some clonotypes were shared by all four sorted-subset donors, while others were not shared. The non-shared ones had lower generation probabilities than the shared ones. What limited the represented genetic and exposure-history diversity was the small number of donors.

Naive CD8 cells lacked CD45RO and underwent positive selection for CCR7, leaving out terminally differentiated effector memory CD45RA+ cells. CDR1 and CDR2 (germline): MNHNY, SVGAGI (reference sequence). Unmatched junction bases numbered 10, after V lost 5 bases and J lost 6 bases. The CDR3 is 15 residues long. Generated by immunoSEQ multiplex PCR, the TCRdb table keeps only in-frame clones and is missing some. The sample lists a few million clones; 85% to 95% were seen once. Remarks on this clone: Its antigen is as yet unknown.

The sequence came from a man younger than 35 in good health. Some clones in this sample may be carry-over from other donors' samples. The material sequenced was naive CD8+ T cells from PBMCs. The J gene is TRBJ1-5, the V gene TRBV6-6, with TRBD1 identical over 7 bases. In nucleotides, the CDR3 is TGTGCCAGCAGTCGGGACAGAGGAGTAATTCAGCCCCAGCATTTT. It codes for CASSRDRGVIQPQHF.